This T cell receptor beta chain appears in the sequencing data of a study of blood T cell repertoires in COVID-19. A few counts support this clone. Data came from immunoSEQ multiplex PCR; TCRdb stores just in-frame clones and leaves some out. The table shows 55,000 to 85,000 clones, with over 75% occurring only once. Germline lookup yields CDR1 MDHEN and CDR2 SYDVKM. Trimming shortened V by 6 bases and J by 5 bases, and 11 bases separated the two germline ends. CDR3 length equals 13 residues. This sequence was found in a woman aged 18-29 years with acute or convalescent COVID-19. The gene calls are TRBV28 and TRBJ1-5; no clear D. Sequenced: peripheral blood. CDR3 nucleotides: TGTGCCAGCAGCCGGTCCCTCGATCAGCCCCAGCATTTT. As protein: CASSRSLDQPQHF.